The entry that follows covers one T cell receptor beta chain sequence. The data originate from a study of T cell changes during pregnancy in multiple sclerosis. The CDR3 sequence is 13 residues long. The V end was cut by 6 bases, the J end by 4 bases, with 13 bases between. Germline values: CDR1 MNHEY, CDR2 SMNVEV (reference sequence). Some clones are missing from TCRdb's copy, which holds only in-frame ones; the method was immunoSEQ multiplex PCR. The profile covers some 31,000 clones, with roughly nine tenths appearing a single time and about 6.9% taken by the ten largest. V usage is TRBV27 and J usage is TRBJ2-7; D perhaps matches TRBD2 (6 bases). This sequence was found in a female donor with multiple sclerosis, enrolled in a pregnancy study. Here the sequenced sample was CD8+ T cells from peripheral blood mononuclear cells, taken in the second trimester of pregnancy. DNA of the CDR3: TGTGCCAGCAGCCCGGGAGTGATGTACGAGCAGTACTTC. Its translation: CASSPGVMYEQYF.